What follows is one T cell receptor (beta chain) and its context. The CDR3 loop spans 13 amino acids. Trimming left V 3 bases short and J 6 bases short, with 12 bases between. The data stem from a study of blood T cell repertoires in COVID-19. Study details: Some COVID-19 samples were acute and others convalescent; all came from the United States, Italy and Spain. Nucleic acid was either cDNA or gDNA, and it came from T cells, B-cell-depleted T cells, or PBMCs.

As processed by the authors: Nucleated cell number was recorded as an estimate derived from reference gene primer amplification. Method: immunoSEQ multiplex PCR; TCRdb's copy keeps in-frame clones and lacks some. V, J and clone size reflect that table, while D and trimming were determined from the DNA. The table lists around 250,000 clones, over 75% of them singletons, with roughly 8.6% in the top ten. The sequence derives from a human donor in a cohort sampled during active COVID-19. The sequencing input was peripheral blood. V is TRBV12-3 or TRBV12-4 and J is TRBJ2-7; TRBD2 is a possible D gene (6 bases). This chain's CDR3 is CASSFGGGVEQYF. In DNA, the CDR3 is TGTGCCAGCAGTTTCGGTGGCGGGGTCGAGCAGTACTTC.